Below, 22 T cell receptor beta chains from the same sample are listed, as sequenced in a study of blood T cell repertoires in COVID-19 (dated by TCRdb to the early 2020s). Libraries came from the immunoSEQ multiplex PCR assay. In TCRdb, the immuneACCESS table is reduced to in-frame sequences with V and J assigned. These tables do not hold every clone; where another copy was compared, an unresolved V gene accounts for under half, and the others remain unexplained. The sample table records hundreds of thousands of clones; 70% to 90% of these occur just once. Together, the top ten hold roughly 1.9% of the sample. Sequencing was carried out using PBMCs or T cells enriched from blood (not recorded which). The receptors originated from a woman aged 18-29 years with acute COVID-19.

V gene TRBV9 combines with J gene TRBJ1-1; the D is unclear. Trimming removed 0 bases from V and 11 bases from J, with 11 bases in between. The CDR3 totals 12 residues. Germline V gene sequence: CDR1 SGDLS, CDR2 YYNGEE. Here the CDR3 DNA reads TGTGCCAGCAGCGTAGATGGCGGTGGCGCTTTCTTT. It encodes CASSVDGGGAFF.

CDR3 protein: CASSLGQDNTEAFF. In DNA form, the CDR3 reads TGTGCCAGCAGTCTGGGACAGGATAACACTGAAGCTTTCTTT. The J gene is TRBJ1-1, the V gene TRBV2, with 8 positions matching TRBD1. CDR1 is SNHLY, CDR2 FYNNEI, per germline. This CDR3 has 14 amino acids. With V trimmed by 5 bases and J by 2 bases, 4 bases remained unmatched.

J is TRBJ2-5 and V is TRBV7-2; 7 bases match TRBD2. The CDR3 has 15 amino acids. Germline V gene sequence: CDR1 SGHTA, CDR2 FQGNSA. V shed 2 bases, J shed 2 bases, and the junction held 5 bases outside the gene matches. The DNA of the CDR3 is TGTGCCAGCAGCTTATACACTAGCGCTCAAGAGACCCAGTACTTC. It yields the protein CASSLYTSAQETQYF. The whole variable domain, filled in from reference TRBV7-2 and TRBJ2-5, reads GAGVSQSPSNKVTEKGKDVELRCDPISGHTALYWYRQSLGQGLEFLIYFQGNSAPDKSGLPSDRFSAERTGGSVSTLTIQRTQQEDSAVYLCASSLYTSAQETQYFGPGTRLLVL.

V is TRBV3-1 (or the pseudogene TRBV3-2) and J is TRBJ2-1; possible D gene TRBD1, 5 bases. Deletions cut 0 bases from V and 8 bases from J, with 8 bases between. The CDR3 is 13 residues long. Germline CDR1 reads LGHDT; CDR2 reads YNNKEL (reference sequence). The CDR3 DNA reads as TGTGCCAGCAGCCAAGATTTAGGGGATGAGCAGTTCTTC. Protein sequence: CASSQDLGDEQFF.

The chain uses TRBV18 and TRBJ2-1; TRBD2 agrees at 12 bases. This CDR3 region has 18 residues. V shed 0 bases and J 4 bases; nucleotides not matched to a gene: 7. Germline lookup yields CDR1 KGHSH and CDR2 LQKENI. The CDR3 nucleotides read TGTGCCAGCTCACCACCGCCTAGCGGGAGGGTAAATTACAATGAGCAGTTCTTC. It codes for CASSPPPSGRVNYNEQFF.

J is TRBJ2-7 and V is TRBV28; TRBD1 aligns across 8 bases. Trimming cost V 5 bases and J 1 base; bases outside gene matches: 10. The CDR3 is 16 residues long. Looked up from germline, CDR1 is MDHEN and CDR2 is SYDVKM. The DNA for the CDR3 is TGTGCCAGCAGTACTTTAGGACAGGGAAGTTCCTACGAGCAGTACTTC. Translating gives CASSTLGQGSSYEQYF.

The chain is built from TRBV6-4 and TRBJ1-5; D gene ambiguous. This CDR3 contains 12 residues. Trimming shortened V by 2 bases and J by 8 bases, and 7 bases separated the two germline ends. The germline V gene encodes CDR1 MRHNA and CDR2 SNTAGT. CDR3 sequence reads: CASSDRREPQHF. The CDR3 nucleotides read TGTGCCAGCAGTGACCGGAGGGAGCCCCAGCATTTT.

This clone was observed once. J is TRBJ2-2 and V is TRBV10-3, with a weak D call TRBD1 (6 bases). Germline assignment: CDR1 ENHRY and CDR2 SYGVKD. V was cut by 9 bases and J by 5 bases, with 10 bases left in between. This CDR3 contains 12 residues. The CDR3 sequence is CAIRGGTGELFF. Written as DNA, the CDR3 is TGTGCCATTAGAGGGGGAACCGGGGAGCTGTTTTTT.

The chain is built from TRBV5-4 and TRBJ2-1; TRBD2 matches 11 bases. V shed 2 bases, J shed 10 bases, and the junction held 14 bases outside the gene matches. The CDR3 is made up of 17 amino acids. Germline CDR1 is SGHNT and CDR2 is YYREEE (reference sequence). CDR3 nucleotides: TGTGCCAGCAGCTTAACTAGCGGGGGCCTTACACGGGGAGAGCAGTTCTTC. Translated, it gives CASSLTSGGLTRGEQFF.

This clone was detected a few times. The V call is TRBV19, the J call TRBJ1-2; D uncertain. The CDR3 covers 14 residues. CDR1 LNHDA and CDR2 SQIVND come from the germline V gene (reference sequence). The V end was cut by 5 bases, the J end by 4 bases, with 14 bases between. In DNA form, the CDR3 reads TGTGCCAGTAGTCCTTCCGACGCGGCCTATGGCTACACCTTC. Its translation is CASSPSDAAYGYTF.

The CDR3 nucleotides read TGCAGTGCTAGTCCGAGTAGCAATCAGCCCCAGCATTTT. It is translated as CSASPSSNQPQHF. V is TRBV20-1 and J is TRBJ1-5, with D uncertain. The germline V gene has CDR1 DFQATT and CDR2 SNEGSKA (reference sequence). The CDR3 is 13 residues long. Trimming cost V 3 bases and J 0 bases, with 6 bases left between them.

The chain carries TRBV11-1 and TRBJ2-1; 9 bases are a match to TRBD2. The CDR3 loop spans 15 amino acids. Germline trimming cut 2 bases from V and 9 bases from J; bases unmatched to any gene: 8. Per the germline V gene, CDR1 is SGHAT and CDR2 is FQDESV (reference sequence). The CDR3, as DNA: TGTGCCAGCAGCTTATCAGGGACTAGCTTAGGTGAGCAGTTCTTC. Translated, it gives CASSLSGTSLGEQFF.

This chain connects TRBV6-5 to TRBJ1-4; 11 nucleotides line up with TRBD1. Germline values: CDR1 MNHEY, CDR2 SVGAGI. The CDR3 runs to 15 residues. V gave up 5 bases and J gave up 7 bases; unmatched junction bases: 6. CDR3: CASSTSGTGGEKLFF. The CDR3 nucleotides read TGTGCCAGCAGTACCTCCGGGACAGGGGGTGAAAAACTGTTTTTT.

CDR3 protein: CASSPGLVSTDTQYF. CDR3 in DNA: TGTGCCAGCAGCCCCGGACTGGTTAGCACAGATACGCAGTATTTT. This chain links TRBV2 with TRBJ2-3; D perhaps matches TRBD2 (5 bases). The CDR3 is 15 residues long. Germline lookup yields CDR1 SNHLY and CDR2 FYNNEI. V was shortened by 6 bases and J by 0 bases, with 13 bases between the two germline ends.

The V call is TRBV7-9, the J call TRBJ1-4; possibly TRBD1 for D (5 bases). V shed 2 bases and J shed 8 bases, with 12 bases lying between them. The CDR3 extends over 14 amino acids. In germline, CDR1 is SEHNR, CDR2 FQNEAQ (reference sequence). CDR3 sequence: CASSLSATGEKLFF. The CDR3 DNA follows: TGTGCCAGCAGCTTATCGGCCACAGGAGAAAAACTGTTTTTT.

This rearrangement joins TRBV5-1 to TRBJ2-2; D may be TRBD1 (5 bases). Germline assignment: CDR1 SGHRS and CDR2 YFSETQ. Trimming removed 2 bases from V and 1 base from J, with 9 bases in between. CDR3 size: 15 residues. DNA for the CDR3: TGCGCCAGCAGCTTTCGAGGACAGAACACCGGGGAGCTGTTTTTT. Translating gives CASSFRGQNTGELFF.

This rearrangement joins TRBV10-2 to TRBJ2-2; D possibly corresponds to TRBD2 (5 bases). Trimming stripped 8 bases from V and 7 bases from J, with 8 bases between. The germline V gene has CDR1 WSHSY and CDR2 SAAADI. The CDR3 spans 11 residues. DNA for the CDR3: TGCGCCAGCGAGAGGGACGGGGAGCTGTTTTTT. Amino acid sequence: CASERDGELFF.

CDR3 protein: CASSLVDRARQPQHF. The CDR3 DNA follows: TGTGCCAGCAGTCTCGTGGACAGGGCGAGGCAGCCCCAGCATTTT. The genes are TRBV28 and TRBJ1-5, with 8 positions matching TRBD1. Trimming removed 5 bases from V and 7 bases from J; junction bases left unmatched: 10. The CDR3 sequence is 15 residues long. CDR1 and CDR2 (germline): MDHEN, SYDVKM.

This chain links TRBV5-1 with TRBJ2-2; 10 nucleotides match TRBD2. Germline lookup yields CDR1 SGHRS and CDR2 YFSETQ. The CDR3 covers 14 residues. The V segment lost 8 bases and the J segment 5 bases; nucleotides outside the gene matches: 6. The CDR3: CASAGTSATGELFF. The CDR3 region has the DNA TGCGCCAGTGCCGGGACTAGCGCTACCGGGGAGCTGTTTTTT.

The J gene is TRBJ1-2, the V gene TRBV2; 7 bases fit TRBD1. CDR1 is SNHLY, CDR2 FYNNEI, per germline. The junction had 3 bases not matched to a gene; V was cut back by 4 bases and J by 4 bases. There are 13 residues in the CDR3. The CDR3 spells CASSARTGYGYTF. The CDR3 region has the DNA TGTGCCAGCAGTGCACGGACAGGCTATGGCTACACCTTC.

This clone was seen once. The CDR3 coding sequence is TGTGCCAGTAGTTCGCCCCGAACAGGGGGCACAGATACGCAGTATTTT. It yields the protein CASSSPRTGGTDTQYF. The chain couples TRBV19 to TRBJ2-3; 7 positions agree with TRBD1. The CDR3 contains 16 residues. Germline V gene lookup returns CDR1 LNHDA and CDR2 SQIVND (reference sequence). V was clipped by 5 bases and J by 1 base; unmatched bases: 9.

V and J are TRBV2 and TRBJ1-3, with D perhaps TRBD1 (6 bases). Trimming left V 6 bases short and J 0 bases short, with 12 bases between. This CDR3 is built from 15 residues. CDR1 and CDR2 from the germline V gene are SNHLY and FYNNEI. The DNA for the CDR3 is TGTGCCAGCAGGCAGGGGACAAACTCTGGAAACACCATATATTTT. Translation gives CASRQGTNSGNTIYF.